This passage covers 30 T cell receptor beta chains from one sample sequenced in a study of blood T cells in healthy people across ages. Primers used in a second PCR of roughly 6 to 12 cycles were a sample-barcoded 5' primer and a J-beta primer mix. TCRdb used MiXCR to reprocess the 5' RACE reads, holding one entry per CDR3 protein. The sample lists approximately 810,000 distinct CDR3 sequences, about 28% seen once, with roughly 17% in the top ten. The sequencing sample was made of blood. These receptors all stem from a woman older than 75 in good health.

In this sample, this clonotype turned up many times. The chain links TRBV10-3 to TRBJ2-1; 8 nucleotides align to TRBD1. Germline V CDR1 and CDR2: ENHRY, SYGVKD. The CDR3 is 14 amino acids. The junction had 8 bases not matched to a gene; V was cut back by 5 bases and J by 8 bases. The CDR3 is CAISPRQGIDEQFF. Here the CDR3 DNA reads TGTGCCATCAGTCCCCGACAGGGGATCGATGAGCAGTTCTTC.

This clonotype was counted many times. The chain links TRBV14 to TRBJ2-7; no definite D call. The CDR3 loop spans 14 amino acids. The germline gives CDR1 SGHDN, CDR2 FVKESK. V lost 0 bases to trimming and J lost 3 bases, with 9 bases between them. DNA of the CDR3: TGTGCCAGCAGCCAAGATCGGCTAGTCTACGAGCAGTACTTC. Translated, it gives CASSQDRLVYEQYF.

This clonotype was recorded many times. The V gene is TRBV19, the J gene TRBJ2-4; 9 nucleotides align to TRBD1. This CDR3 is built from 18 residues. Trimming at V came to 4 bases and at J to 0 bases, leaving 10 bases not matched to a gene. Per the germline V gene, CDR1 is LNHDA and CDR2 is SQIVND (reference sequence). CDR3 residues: CASSTSGQGLLAKNIQYF. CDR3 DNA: TGTGCCAGTAGTACCTCGGGACAGGGCCTACTAGCCAAAAACATTCAGTACTTC. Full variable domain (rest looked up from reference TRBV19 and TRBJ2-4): DGGITQSPKYLFRKEGQNVTLSCEQNLNHDAMYWYRQDPGQGLRLIYYSQIVNDFQKGDIAEGYSVSREKKESFPLTVTSAQKNPTAFYLCASSTSGQGLLAKNIQYFGAGTRLSVL.

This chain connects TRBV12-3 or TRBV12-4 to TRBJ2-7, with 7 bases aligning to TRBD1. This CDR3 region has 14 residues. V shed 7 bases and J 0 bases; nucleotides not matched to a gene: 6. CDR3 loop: CASTTGTASYEQYF. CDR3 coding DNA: TGTGCCAGCACAACCGGGACAGCCTCCTACGAGCAGTACTTC.

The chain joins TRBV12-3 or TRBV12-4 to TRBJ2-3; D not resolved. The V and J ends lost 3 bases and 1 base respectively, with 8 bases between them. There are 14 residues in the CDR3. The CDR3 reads CASSFRRGTDTQYF. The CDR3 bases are TGTGCCAGCAGTTTTAGACGGGGCACAGATACGCAGTATTTT.

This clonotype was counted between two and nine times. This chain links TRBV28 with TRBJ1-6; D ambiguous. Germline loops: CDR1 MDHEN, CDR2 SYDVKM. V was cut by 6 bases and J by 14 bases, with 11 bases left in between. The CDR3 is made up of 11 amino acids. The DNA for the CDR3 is TGTGCCAGCAGAAACAACTTGGCCCTCCACTTT. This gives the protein CASRNNLALHF.

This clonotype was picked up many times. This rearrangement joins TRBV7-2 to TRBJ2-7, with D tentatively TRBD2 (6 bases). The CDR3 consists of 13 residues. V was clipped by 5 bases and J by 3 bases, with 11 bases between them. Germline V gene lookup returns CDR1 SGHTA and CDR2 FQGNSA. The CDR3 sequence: CASSPTSYYEQYF. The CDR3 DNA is TGTGCCAGCAGCCCTACTAGCTACTACGAGCAGTACTTC.

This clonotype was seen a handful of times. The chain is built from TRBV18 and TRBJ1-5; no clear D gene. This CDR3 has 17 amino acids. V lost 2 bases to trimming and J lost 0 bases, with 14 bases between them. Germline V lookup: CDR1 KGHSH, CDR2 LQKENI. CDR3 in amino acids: CASSPVFVGDSNQPQHF. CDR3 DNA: TGTGCCAGCTCACCAGTTTTTGTAGGCGATAGCAATCAGCCCCAGCATTTT.

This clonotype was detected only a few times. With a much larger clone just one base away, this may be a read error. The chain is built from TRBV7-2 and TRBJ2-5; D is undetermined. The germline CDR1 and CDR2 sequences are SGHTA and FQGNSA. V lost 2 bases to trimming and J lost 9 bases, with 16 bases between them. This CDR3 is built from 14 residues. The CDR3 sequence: CASSLIGLSQAQYF. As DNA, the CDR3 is TGTGCCAGCAGCTTAATAGGGCTGAGTCAAGCCCAGTACTTC. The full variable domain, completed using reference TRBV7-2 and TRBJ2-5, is GAGVSQSPSNKVTEKGKDVELRCDPISGHTALYWYRQSLGQGLEFLIYFQGNSAPDKSGLPSDRFSAERTGGSVSTLTIQRTQQEDSAVYLCASSLIGLSQAQYFGPGTRLLVL.

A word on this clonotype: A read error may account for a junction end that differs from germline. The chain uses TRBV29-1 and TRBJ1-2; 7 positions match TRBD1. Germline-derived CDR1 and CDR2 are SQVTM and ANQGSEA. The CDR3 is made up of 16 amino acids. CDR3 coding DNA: TGCAACGTTGCACCAACGGACAGGATTGGCAACTATGGCTACACCTTC. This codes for CNVAPTDRIGNYGYTF.

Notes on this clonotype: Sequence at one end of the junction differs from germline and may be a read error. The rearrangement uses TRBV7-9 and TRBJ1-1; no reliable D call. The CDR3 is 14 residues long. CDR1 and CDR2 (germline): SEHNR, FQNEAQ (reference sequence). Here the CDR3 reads CASNLVPANTEAFF. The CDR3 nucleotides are TGTGCCAGCAACTTAGTTCCAGCGAACACTGAAGCTTTCTTT.

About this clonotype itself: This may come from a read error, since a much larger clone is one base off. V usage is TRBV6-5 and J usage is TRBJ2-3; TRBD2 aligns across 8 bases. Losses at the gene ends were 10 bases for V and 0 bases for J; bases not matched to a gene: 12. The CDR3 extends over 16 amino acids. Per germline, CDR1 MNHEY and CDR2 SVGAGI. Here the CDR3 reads CANRNRGGPSTDTQYF. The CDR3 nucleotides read TGTGCCAACAGGAACCGGGGGGGGCCTAGCACAGATACGCAGTATTTT.

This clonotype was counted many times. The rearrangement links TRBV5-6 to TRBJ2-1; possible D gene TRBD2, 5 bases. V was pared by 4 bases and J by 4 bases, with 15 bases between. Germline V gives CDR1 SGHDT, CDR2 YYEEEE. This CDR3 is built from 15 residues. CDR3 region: CASSPLAPDYNEQFF. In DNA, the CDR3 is TGTGCCAGCAGCCCGCTAGCACCAGATTACAATGAGCAGTTCTTC.

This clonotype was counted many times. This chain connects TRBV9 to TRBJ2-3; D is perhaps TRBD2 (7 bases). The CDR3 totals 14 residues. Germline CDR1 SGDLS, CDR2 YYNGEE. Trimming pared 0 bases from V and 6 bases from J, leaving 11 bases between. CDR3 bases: TGTGCCAGCAGCGTAGGGGGGGGGCCGGATACGCAGTATTTT. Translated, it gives CASSVGGGPDTQYF.

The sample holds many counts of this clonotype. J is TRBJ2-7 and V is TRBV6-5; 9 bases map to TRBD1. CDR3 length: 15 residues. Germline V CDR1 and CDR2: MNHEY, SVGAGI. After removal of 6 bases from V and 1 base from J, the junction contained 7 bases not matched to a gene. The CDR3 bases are TGTGCCAGCAGACCCGGGACAGGGCCATCCTACGAGCAGTACTTC. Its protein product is CASRPGTGPSYEQYF.

The CDR3 protein is CARGGHQETQFF. Here the CDR3 DNA reads TGTGCCCGGGGGGGACACCAAGAGACCCAGTTCTTC. The V call is TRBV30, the J call TRBJ2-5; TRBD2 aligns across 8 bases. The J call may be mistaken, given a closer DNA end match to TRBJ2-1. Per germline, CDR1 GTSNPN and CDR2 SVGIG (reference sequence). The length of the CDR3 is 12 residues.

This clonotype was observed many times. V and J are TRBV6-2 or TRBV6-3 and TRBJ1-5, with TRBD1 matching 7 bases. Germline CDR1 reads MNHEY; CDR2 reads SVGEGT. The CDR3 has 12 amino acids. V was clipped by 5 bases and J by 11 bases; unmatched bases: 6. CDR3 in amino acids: CASSQGQAAQHF. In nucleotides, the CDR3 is TGTGCCAGCAGTCAAGGACAGGCAGCCCAGCATTTT.

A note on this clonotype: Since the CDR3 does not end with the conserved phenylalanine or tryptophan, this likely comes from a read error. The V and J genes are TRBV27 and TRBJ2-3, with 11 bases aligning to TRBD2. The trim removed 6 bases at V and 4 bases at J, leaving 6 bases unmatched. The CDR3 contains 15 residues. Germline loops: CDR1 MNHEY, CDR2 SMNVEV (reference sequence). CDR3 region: CASSPLAGASDTQYV. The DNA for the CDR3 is TGTGCCAGCAGCCCACTAGCGGGGGCCTCAGATACGCAGTATGTT.

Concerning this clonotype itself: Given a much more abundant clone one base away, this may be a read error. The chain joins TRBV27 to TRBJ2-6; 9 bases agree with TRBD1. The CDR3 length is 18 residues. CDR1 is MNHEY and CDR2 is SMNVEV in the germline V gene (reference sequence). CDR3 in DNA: TGTGCCAGCAGTTTAAGGGGACAGGGCCTTACTGGGGCCAGCGTCCTGACTTTC. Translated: CASSLRGQGLTGASVLTF.

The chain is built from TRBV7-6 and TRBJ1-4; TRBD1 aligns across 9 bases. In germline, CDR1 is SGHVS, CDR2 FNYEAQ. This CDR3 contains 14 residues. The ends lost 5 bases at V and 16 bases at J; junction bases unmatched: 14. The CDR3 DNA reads TGTGCCAGCAGCGCGGACAGGGGCCCAGGTGGACGGTTTTTT. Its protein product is CASSADRGPGGRFF.

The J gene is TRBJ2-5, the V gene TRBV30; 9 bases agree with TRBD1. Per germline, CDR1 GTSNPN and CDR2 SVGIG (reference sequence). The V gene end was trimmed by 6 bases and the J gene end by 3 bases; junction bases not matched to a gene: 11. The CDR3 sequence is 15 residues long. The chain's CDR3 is CACQRGQGTKETQYF. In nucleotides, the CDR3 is TGTGCCTGCCAAAGGGGACAGGGCACAAAAGAGACCCAGTACTTC. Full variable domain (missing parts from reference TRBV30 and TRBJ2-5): SQTIHQWPATLVQPVGSPLSLECTVEGTSNPNLYWYRQAAGRGLQLLFYSVGIGQISSEVPQNLSASRPQDRQFILSSKKLLLSDSGFYLCACQRGQGTKETQYFGPGTRLLVL.

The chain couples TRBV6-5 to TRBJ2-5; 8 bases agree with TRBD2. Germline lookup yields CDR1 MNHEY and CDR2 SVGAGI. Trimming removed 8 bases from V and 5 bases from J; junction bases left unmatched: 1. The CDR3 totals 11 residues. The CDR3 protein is CASGTRETQYF. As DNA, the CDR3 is TGTGCCAGCGGGACTAGGGAGACCCAGTACTTC.

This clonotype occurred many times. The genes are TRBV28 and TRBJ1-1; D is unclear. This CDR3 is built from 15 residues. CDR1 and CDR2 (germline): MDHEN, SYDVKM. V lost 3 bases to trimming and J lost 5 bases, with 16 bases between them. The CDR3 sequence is CASSFRSLLGTEAFF. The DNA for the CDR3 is TGTGCCAGCAGTTTTCGATCCCTCCTGGGTACTGAAGCTTTCTTT.

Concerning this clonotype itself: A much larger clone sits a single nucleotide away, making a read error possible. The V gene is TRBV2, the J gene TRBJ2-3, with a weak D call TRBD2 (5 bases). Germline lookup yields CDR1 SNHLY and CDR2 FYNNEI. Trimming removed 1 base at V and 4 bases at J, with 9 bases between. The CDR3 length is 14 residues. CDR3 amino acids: CASSEEDFADTQYF. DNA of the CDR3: TGTGCCAGCAGTGAAGAGGACTTCGCAGATACGCAGTATTTT.

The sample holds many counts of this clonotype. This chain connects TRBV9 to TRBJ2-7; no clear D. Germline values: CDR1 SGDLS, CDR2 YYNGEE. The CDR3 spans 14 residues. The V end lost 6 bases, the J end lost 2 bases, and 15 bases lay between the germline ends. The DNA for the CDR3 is TGTGCCAGCAATCTCAACGGTCAGACCTACGAGCAGTACTTC. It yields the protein CASNLNGQTYEQYF.

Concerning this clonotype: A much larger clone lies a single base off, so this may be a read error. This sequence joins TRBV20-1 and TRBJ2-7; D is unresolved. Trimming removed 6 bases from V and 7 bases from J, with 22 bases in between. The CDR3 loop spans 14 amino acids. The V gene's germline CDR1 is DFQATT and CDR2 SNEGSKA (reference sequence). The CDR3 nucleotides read TGCAGTGCAAACGAACCACGCTCCTACAATGAGCAGTACTTC. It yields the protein CSANEPRSYNEQYF.

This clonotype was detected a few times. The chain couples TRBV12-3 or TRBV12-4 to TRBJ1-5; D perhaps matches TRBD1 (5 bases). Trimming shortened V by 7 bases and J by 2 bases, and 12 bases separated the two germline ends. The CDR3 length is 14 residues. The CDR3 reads CASNWGGGNQPQHF. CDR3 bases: TGTGCCAGCAATTGGGGGGGGGGCAATCAGCCCCAGCATTTT.

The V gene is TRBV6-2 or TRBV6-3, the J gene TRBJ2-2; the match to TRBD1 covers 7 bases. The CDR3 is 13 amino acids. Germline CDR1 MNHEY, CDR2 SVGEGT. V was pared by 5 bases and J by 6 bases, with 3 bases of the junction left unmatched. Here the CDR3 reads CASSNRGPGELFF. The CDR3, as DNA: TGTGCCAGCAGTAACAGGGGCCCCGGGGAGCTGTTTTTT.

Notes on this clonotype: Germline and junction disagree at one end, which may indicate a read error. CDR3 nucleotides: TGTGTCAGCTCAAGGGACCATAGCTCGTACGAGCAGTACTTC. Protein product: CVSSRDHSSYEQYF. The V gene is TRBV18, the J gene TRBJ2-5; tentatively, D is TRBD1 or TRBD2 (5 bases each). The J call is doubtful: the DNA matches TRBJ2-7 better. Per the germline V gene, CDR1 is KGHSH and CDR2 is LQKENI. The CDR3 length is 14 residues.

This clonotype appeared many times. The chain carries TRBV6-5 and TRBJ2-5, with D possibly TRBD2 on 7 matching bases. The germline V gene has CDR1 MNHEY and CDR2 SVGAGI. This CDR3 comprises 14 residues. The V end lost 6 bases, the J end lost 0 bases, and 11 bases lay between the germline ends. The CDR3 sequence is CASSRGGDQETQYF. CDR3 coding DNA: TGTGCCAGCAGCCGAGGGGGGGACCAAGAGACCCAGTACTTC.